Listed here are 6 T cell receptor beta chains from one sample, sequenced in a study of T cells in Graves' hyperthyroidism and ophthalmopathy. What was amplified from RNA transcripts were TCR beta CDR3 regions. A first-round RT-PCR of the TCR CDR3 used the HTBI primer set. TCRdb re-derived calls from the multiplex PCR reads in MiXCR, one entry per CDR3 protein. The sample carries around 300,000 distinct CDR3 sequences, 12% to 15% recorded once. The sample taken for sequencing was blood. These receptors were taken from a woman between 40 and 50 years old with Graves' ophthalmopathy.

This clonotype was found many times. The V and J genes are TRBV12-3 or TRBV12-4 and TRBJ1-2, with D possibly being TRBD1 (5 bases). The CDR3 contains 15 residues. V was pared by 5 bases and J by 7 bases, with 20 bases between. CDR3 nucleotide sequence: TGTGCCAGCAGTAACCGATTGGGGCAAGTAGGTGGCTACACCTTC. Encoded protein: CASSNRLGQVGGYTF.

The chain couples TRBV4-2 to TRBJ2-2; D not resolved. The germline V gene encodes CDR1 LGHNA and CDR2 YNFKEQ. V was clipped by 5 bases and J by 7 bases, with 17 bases between them. This CDR3 is 15 amino acids long. The CDR3 protein is CASSFRNGPSGELFF. CDR3 in DNA: TGTGCCAGCAGCTTCAGAAACGGTCCCAGCGGGGAGCTGTTTTTT.

This clonotype was seen repeatedly, ten times or more. CDR3 nucleotide sequence: TGCAGTGCAGATAGAGTTCGAGCGGGGGAGCAGTACTTC. This encodes CSADRVRAGEQYF. The chain has TRBV20-1 and TRBJ2-7; TRBD2 agrees at 7 bases. This CDR3 comprises 13 residues. Per germline, CDR1 DFQATT and CDR2 SNEGSKA (reference sequence). Germline trimming cut 6 bases from V and 7 bases from J; bases unmatched to any gene: 12.

In its sample, this clonotype was seen many times. This rearrangement joins TRBV12-3 or TRBV12-4 to TRBJ1-6; the D is unclear. Trimming shortened V by 5 bases and J by 6 bases, and 11 bases separated the two germline ends. The CDR3 consists of 14 residues. The CDR3 here is CASSPHPFNSPLHF. CDR3 coding DNA: TGTGCCAGCAGTCCACACCCCTTTAATTCACCCCTCCACTTT.

This sequence joins TRBV11-1 and TRBJ1-6; D remains ambiguous. Trimming removed 2 bases from V and 1 base from J, with 6 bases in between. Germline V gene data show CDR1 as SGHAT and CDR2 as FQDESV (reference sequence). CDR3 length equals 15 residues. The CDR3 loop is CASSLSDSYNSPLHF. In DNA form, the CDR3 reads TGTGCCAGCAGCTTATCGGATTCCTATAATTCACCCCTCCACTTT.

The CDR3 DNA sequence: TGTGCCAGCTCCCCCAGTTATGGGTTGGAACAGTTCTTC. This gives the protein CASSPSYGLEQFF. The chain joins TRBV18 to TRBJ2-1; no definite D call. V was clipped by 6 bases and J by 13 bases, with 19 bases between them. Germline assignment: CDR1 KGHSH and CDR2 LQKENI. CDR3 length: 13 amino acids.